Below are 2 T cell receptor beta chains sequenced from a single sample in a study of tissue T cells after allogeneic stem cell transplantation. Assay: immunoSEQ multiplex PCR; the TCRdb copy retains only in-frame clones and omits some. This repertoire shows about 48,000 clones, around 66% found once; its top ten account for 0.55%. Source material: sorted cells pooled from one or two spleens. All receptors come from a pool of C57BL/6 mice in good health.

This clone was observed a few times. These gene names are mouse names. The read ends 1 residue early relative to the CDR3; the germline J gene fills the gap. The chain carries TRBV16 and TRBJ2-7; D might be TRBD1 or TRBD2, each matching 5 bases. V was trimmed by 4 bases and J by 4 bases, leaving 5 bases between them. Looked up from germline, CDR1 is SGHSA and CDR2 is FRNQAP. The CDR3 loop spans 11 amino acids. CDR3 DNA (partial): TGTGCAAGCAGCTGGGGGTATGAACAGTAC. The encoded protein is CASSWGYEQY. The full CDR3 sequence reads CASSWGYEQYF.

About this clone: The gene names here belong to mouse. From the germline J gene comes the end of the CDR3, since the read stops 1 residue before it. The rearrangement uses TRBV3 and TRBJ2-4; no definite D call. Germline-derived CDR1 and CDR2 are SNHLY and FYNGKV (reference sequence). There are 13 residues in the CDR3. Trimming removed 1 base at V and 2 bases at J, with 4 bases between. The CDR3 here is CASSLGLQNTLYF. The CDR3 DNA, read in part, is TGTGCCAGCAGCTTAGGGCTTCAAAACACCTTGTAC.